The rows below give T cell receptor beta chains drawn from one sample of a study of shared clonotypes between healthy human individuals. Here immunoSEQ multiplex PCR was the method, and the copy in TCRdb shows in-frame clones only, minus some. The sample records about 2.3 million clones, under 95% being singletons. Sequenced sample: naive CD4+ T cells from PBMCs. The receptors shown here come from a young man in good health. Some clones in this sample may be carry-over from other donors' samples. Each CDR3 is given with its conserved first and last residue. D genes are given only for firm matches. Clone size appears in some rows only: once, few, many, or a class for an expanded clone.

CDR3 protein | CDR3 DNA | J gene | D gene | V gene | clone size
CASSDRGVQPQHF | TGTGCCAGCAGTGATCGAGGAGTTCAGCCCCAGCATTTT | TRBJ1-5 | . | TRBV2 | .
CASSVYGQGVGELFF | TGTGCCAGCAGCGTATACGGGCAGGGCGTGGGGGAGCTGTTTTTT | TRBJ2-2 | . | TRBV9 | .
CASSQPGTSGYNEQFF | TGTGCCAGCAGCCAACCAGGGACTAGCGGCTACAATGAGCAGTTCTTC | TRBJ2-1 | TRBD2 | TRBV4-2 | .
CASSRRQGIDTQYF | TGCGCCAGCAGCCGTAGACAGGGGATAGATACGCAGTATTTT | TRBJ2-3 | TRBD1 | TRBV4-3 | .
CASSATSGYEQYF | TGTGCCAGCTCAGCCACTAGCGGCTACGAGCAGTACTTC | TRBJ2-7 | TRBD2 | TRBV18 | .
CASSQEAGISTEAFF | TGCGCCAGCAGCCAAGAGGCGGGGATAAGCACTGAAGCTTTCTTT | TRBJ1-1 | . | TRBV4-3 | .
CASTGGVDTGELFF | TGTGCCAGCACCGGGGGCGTGGACACCGGGGAGCTGTTTTTT | TRBJ2-2 | . | TRBV2 | .
CASSLRGTPRGYGYTF | TGTGCCAGCAGCTTACGTGGGACCCCCCGGGGGTATGGCTACACCTTC | TRBJ1-2 | . | TRBV7-8 | .
CASSLSLASGLGYGYTF | TGTGCCAGCAGTTTATCTCTGGCCTCTGGATTAGGATATGGCTACACCTTC | TRBJ1-2 | . | TRBV28 | .
CASSPYRGRSNQPQHF | TGTGCCAGCAGTCCCTACAGGGGGCGTAGCAATCAGCCCCAGCATTTT | TRBJ1-5 | TRBD1 | TRBV28 | once
CSVVGRRYEQYF | TGCAGCGTTGTCGGCAGGCGCTACGAGCAGTACTTC | TRBJ2-7 | . | TRBV29-1 | .
CAISDRVSSYNEQFF | TGTGCCATCAGTGATCGGGTGAGCTCCTACAATGAGCAGTTCTTC | TRBJ2-1 | . | TRBV10-3 | .
CASSQAPSGTSGGVGELFF | TGTGCCAGCAGCCAAGCCCCTAGCGGGACCTCTGGGGGGGTCGGGGAGCTGTTTTTT | TRBJ2-2 | TRBD2 | TRBV4-2 | .
CSVRQALQETQYF | TGCAGCGTCAGACAGGCCCTCCAAGAGACCCAGTACTTC | TRBJ2-5 | . | TRBV29-1 | .
CAWSVEGAGFNQPQHF | TGTGCCTGGAGTGTCGAAGGGGCAGGATTCAATCAGCCCCAGCATTTT | TRBJ1-5 | . | TRBV30 | .